The sequence of this TCR beta chain was determined in a study of identical twins. The study's findings and limits: The abundant beta clonotypes from cord blood had fewer insertions, and memory repertoires had none of this.

This CDR3 comprises 15 residues. V shed 6 bases and J 6 bases; nucleotides not matched to a gene: 10. CDR1 and CDR2 (germline): DFQATT, SNEGSKA (reference sequence). Carrying unique molecular identifiers, the cDNA also gained a universal primer site through template switching. In TCRdb, the 5' RACE reads were re-called with MiXCR into one record per CDR3 protein. The sample includes 550,000 to 800,000 distinct CDR3 sequences, roughly 7.2% of them seen just once. Notes on this clonotype: Its antigen is not identified.

Healthy Caucasian donors formed the entire cohort. The sample was also linked to a second study, of yellow fever vaccine responses in identical twins.

The chain couples TRBV20-1 to TRBJ2-3; 12 bases are shared with TRBD2. The origin of this receptor is a woman between 18 and 29 years old in good health. Sequencing used PBMCs. In nucleotides, the CDR3 is TGCAGTGCCAGACTAGCGGGAGCCCCCCGGGATACGCAGTATTTT. This codes for CSARLAGAPRDTQYF.